The subject of this entry is one T cell receptor (beta chain). The antigen remains undetermined. Profiling relied on immunoSEQ multiplex PCR, and the TCRdb table lists in-frame clones only, not all of them. The sample lists more than 50,000 clones; roughly 90% were seen once. All trial patients relapsed after autologous stem cell transplantation. This sample is drawn from a study of PD-1 blockade in classical Hodgkin lymphoma. Study outcomes and limitations: When set against healthy donors, newly diagnosed patients were reported to show lower baseline TCR diversity.

This material consisted of peripheral blood mononuclear cells (PBMCs), taken at baseline. This receptor was identified in a human donor with classical Hodgkin lymphoma.

The CDR3 DNA follows: TGTGCCAGCTCATTTGGGGTCTCCCTCGGGAATGAGCAGTTCTTC. It specifies CASSFGVSLGNEQFF. This chain uses TRBV18 with TRBJ2-1; unclear D gene. Per germline, CDR1 KGHSH and CDR2 LQKENI. Trimming removed 5 bases from V and 7 bases from J, with 18 bases in between. The length of the CDR3 is 15 residues.